The TCR beta chain described here comes from a study of shared clonotypes between healthy human individuals. For the study at large: CD8 memory received one plate per donor, CD8 naive two, CD4 memory three and CD4 naive three.

This clone appeared many times. Its antigen is currently unknown. Clones were read by immunoSEQ multiplex PCR, and TCRdb kept only the in-frame ones, dropping some. The sample holds about 1.1 million clones, 75% to 80% seen once. The CDR3 spans 15 residues. Deletions cut 2 bases from V and 6 bases from J, with 14 bases between. Germline loops: CDR1 MNHEY, CDR2 SVGAGI. Study-level points and caveats: Clonotypes not shared had lower generation probabilities than those common to all four donors.

Sequencing was done on a sample of memory CD4+ T cells from PBMCs. Subset reported: CD45RA-negative fraction. The chain joins TRBV6-5 to TRBJ2-1; D gene uncertain. The sequence came from a man between 18 and 35 years old in good health. Some clones in this sample may be carry-over from other donors' samples. The CDR3 DNA reads TGTGCCAGCAGTTACGGGCTACCTGGCGGCAATGAGCAGTTCTTC. Amino acid sequence: CASSYGLPGGNEQFF.